This TCR beta chain was recorded in a study of cytomegalovirus exposure and HLA in healthy donors. The overall study: There were 100 million to 130 million unique TCR beta sequences, drawn from roughly 200 million T cells, in an earlier analysis.

The PCR contained 60 Vbeta and 13 Jbeta primers. Clones were read by immunoSEQ multiplex PCR, and TCRdb kept only the in-frame ones, dropping some. The sample lists 55,000 or so clones; about four fifths were seen once. Study observations and caveats: High specificity and sensitivity for cytomegalovirus status were reported for the classifier.

This clone was seen a handful of times. The antigen remains unidentified. The TCR comes from a female donor in good health and CMV-seronegative. Sequencing was done on a sample of PBMCs.

The CDR3 region is CAISAASGGLSTDTQYF. CDR3 coding DNA: TGTGCCATCAGTGCGGCTAGCGGGGGCCTTAGCACAGATACGCAGTATTTT. The rearrangement uses TRBV10-3 and TRBJ2-3, with TRBD2 matching 10 bases. This CDR3 contains 17 residues. Trimming cost V 4 bases and J 0 bases; bases outside gene matches: 7. CDR1 ENHRY and CDR2 SYGVKD come from the germline V gene.